The 16 T cell receptor beta chains below all came from one sample that was sequenced in a study of CD8+ T cells in alopecia areata. Extraction of RNA preceded its reverse transcription into cDNA, which served as the sequencing template. Some clones are missing from TCRdb's copy, which holds only in-frame ones; the method was immunoSEQ multiplex PCR. The data contain fewer than 250,000 clones, less than 45% of them singletons. Treatment in this sample: oral pan-JAK inhibitor, 5-10 mg twice daily. The specimen was CD4+ T cells sorted from blood, collected at week 34, from a patient treated with tofacitinib. The source of these receptors is a human donor with alopecia areata.

The V and J genes are TRBV11-1 and TRBJ2-2, with a weak D call TRBD2 (6 bases). Germline assignment: CDR1 SGHAT and CDR2 FQDESV (reference sequence). V lost 4 bases to trimming and J lost 6 bases, with 9 bases between them. The CDR3 is 13 residues long. The CDR3 nucleotides are TGTGCCAGCAGCTCATGGGGGGCCGGGGAGCTGTTTTTT. It yields the protein CASSSWGAGELFF.

The chain joins TRBV30 to TRBJ2-2; D is possibly TRBD1 (5 bases). V was trimmed by 3 bases and J by 1 base, leaving 9 bases between them. The CDR3 extends over 14 amino acids. Looked up from germline, CDR1 is GTSNPN and CDR2 is SVGIG (reference sequence). The CDR3 loop reads CAWSRTLNTGELFF. The CDR3 bases are TGTGCCTGGAGCCGGACACTGAACACCGGGGAGCTGTTTTTT.

The J gene is TRBJ1-1, the V gene TRBV5-6; no clear D. The CDR3 is made up of 13 amino acids. V gave up 4 bases and J gave up 4 bases, with 11 bases separating them. Germline values: CDR1 SGHDT, CDR2 YYEEEE. The DNA for the CDR3 is TGTGCCAGCAGCCGGGAGAGGCGCACTGAAGCTTTCTTT. This gives the protein CASSRERRTEAFF. Using reference TRBV5-6 and TRBJ1-1 for the parts outside the CDR3, the full variable domain is DAGVTQSPTHLIKTRGQQVTLRCSPKSGHDTVSWYQQALGQGPQFIFQYYEEEERQRGNFPDRFSGHQFPNYSSELNVNALLLGDSALYLCASSRERRTEAFFGQGTRLTVV.

This chain uses TRBV5-4 with TRBJ2-3; D is perhaps TRBD2 (6 bases). Per the germline V gene, CDR1 is SGHNT and CDR2 is YYREEE (reference sequence). The CDR3 sequence is 15 residues long. V was clipped by 0 bases and J by 15 bases, with 23 bases between them. CDR3 residues: CASSLAGRPGLRGYF. CDR3 coding DNA: TGTGCCAGCAGCTTGGCCGGTCGCCCGGGACTCCGGGGCTATTTT.

This clone was seen a few times. CDR3 residues: CAISDPGGHSKDEQYF. The CDR3, as DNA: TGTGCCATCAGTGACCCCGGGGGGCACTCCAAAGACGAGCAGTACTTC. This sequence joins TRBV10-3 and TRBJ2-7; TRBD2 is a possible D gene (7 bases). The V gene lost 3 bases and the J gene lost 5 bases, with 20 bases spanning the gap. This CDR3 contains 16 residues. Germline V gene data show CDR1 as ENHRY and CDR2 as SYGVKD.

V and J are TRBV5-1 and TRBJ2-1; D is unresolved. V was cut by 4 bases and J by 7 bases, with 15 bases left in between. This CDR3 region has 14 residues. CDR1 and CDR2 from the germline V gene are SGHRS and YFSETQ. For the CDR3, the DNA is TGCGCCAGCAGCCTGGATCTCGGAAGGAATGAGCAGTTCTTC. Translation gives CASSLDLGRNEQFF.

The J gene is TRBJ2-1, the V gene TRBV5-1; D gene unclear. CDR1 SGHRS and CDR2 YFSETQ come from the germline V gene. Between the trimmed V and J ends, which lost 2 bases and 1 base, there was a span of 7 bases. There are 14 residues in the CDR3. As DNA, the CDR3 is TGCGCCAGCAGCTTTGGTGGGTCCTACAATGAGCAGTTCTTC. This sequence encodes CASSFGGSYNEQFF.

In this sample, this clone turned up a few times. This chain connects TRBV5-1 to TRBJ2-7; maybe TRBD2 (5 bases). The CDR3 spans 13 residues. Trimming shortened V by 0 bases and J by 5 bases, and 9 bases separated the two germline ends. CDR1 is SGHRS and CDR2 is YFSETQ in the germline V gene. As DNA, the CDR3 is TGCGCCAGCAGCTTGGCTGGGAGCGACGAGCAGTACTTC. This codes for CASSLAGSDEQYF.

The V call is TRBV2, the J call TRBJ1-6; TRBD1 is a possible D gene (5 bases). The V gene's germline CDR1 is SNHLY and CDR2 FYNNEI. The CDR3 extends over 13 amino acids. V was shortened by 7 bases and J by 8 bases, with 12 bases between the two germline ends. The DNA of the CDR3 is TGTGCCAGCAATGGACGGGGGGATTCACCCCTCCACTTT. Encoded protein: CASNGRGDSPLHF.

This clone was observed a handful of times. V is TRBV11-2 and J is TRBJ2-3, with TRBD2 identical over 7 bases. Germline CDR1 SGHAT, CDR2 FQNNGV. The length of the CDR3 is 17 residues. With V trimmed by 1 base and J by 1 base, 8 bases remained unmatched. The CDR3: CASSLGVLAGGTDTQYF. DNA of the CDR3: TGTGCCAGCAGCTTAGGCGTCCTGGCGGGAGGCACAGATACGCAGTATTTT. The full variable domain, completed using reference TRBV11-2 and TRBJ2-3, is EAGVAQSPRYKIIEKRQSVAFWCNPISGHATLYWYQQILGQGPKLLIQFQNNGVVDDSQLPKDRFSAERLKGVDSTLKIQPAKLEDSAVYLCASSLGVLAGGTDTQYFGPGTRLTVL.

This chain joins TRBV5-1 and TRBJ1-6; 7 bases are shared with TRBD1. CDR1 and CDR2 from the germline V gene are SGHRS and YFSETQ. The CDR3 length is 15 residues. V lost 1 base to trimming and J lost 5 bases; unmatched junction nucleotides: 3. This CDR3 reads CASSLTGAHNSPLHF. CDR3 nucleotides: TGCGCCAGCAGCTTGACAGGGGCCCATAATTCACCCCTCCACTTT.

V gene TRBV7-8 combines with J gene TRBJ2-3; the match to TRBD2 covers 10 bases. Germline V lookup: CDR1 SGHVS, CDR2 FQNEAQ. This CDR3 has 18 residues. Unmatched junction bases numbered 15, after V lost 3 bases and J lost 6 bases. This CDR3 reads CASSFLSLSSSGGDTQYF. CDR3 bases: TGTGCCAGCAGCTTCCTTTCGCTTAGCTCTAGCGGGGGTGATACGCAGTATTTT.

This clone was detected only a few times. The genes are TRBV10-3 and TRBJ2-5; either TRBD1 or TRBD2 may supply D (5 bases each). The germline V and J ends were trimmed by 0 bases and 4 bases, with 15 bases remaining between them. This CDR3 has 16 amino acids. In germline, CDR1 is ENHRY, CDR2 SYGVKD. DNA of the CDR3: TGTGCCATCAGTGAGTCACAGGATCCGGGGCGAGAGACCCAGTACTTC. Residues: CAISESQDPGRETQYF.

This chain joins TRBV14 and TRBJ2-7; D is unclear. CDR3 length: 10 residues. From germline, CDR1 is SGHDN and CDR2 FVKESK. With 5 bases removed from V and 4 bases from J, the gap between germline ends came to 3 bases. As DNA, the CDR3 is TGTGCCAGCAGCTCATACGAGCAGTACTTC. It yields the protein CASSSYEQYF.

This chain joins TRBV5-4 and TRBJ2-1; 16 bases fit TRBD2. V shed 4 bases and J 0 bases; nucleotides not matched to a gene: 4. From germline, CDR1 is SGHNT and CDR2 YYREEE (reference sequence). The CDR3 loop spans 18 amino acids. The CDR3 DNA is TGTGCCAGCAGCGTGGGACTAGCGGGAGGGAGCTCCTACAATGAGCAGTTCTTC. Its protein product is CASSVGLAGGSSYNEQFF. The entire variable domain, with the rest obtained from reference TRBV5-4 and TRBJ2-1, is as follows: ETGVTQSPTHLIKTRGQQVTLRCSSQSGHNTVSWYQQALGQGPQFIFQYYREEENGRGNFPPRFSGLQFPNYSSELNVNALELDDSALYLCASSVGLAGGSSYNEQFFGPGTRLTVL.

This clone was detected a few times. V gene TRBV5-4 combines with J gene TRBJ1-3; 7 bases fit TRBD1. Trimming removed 4 bases from V and 3 bases from J; junction bases left unmatched: 10. The CDR3 spans 16 residues. Germline V gene lookup returns CDR1 SGHNT and CDR2 YYREEE (reference sequence). The CDR3 loop reads CASSPGYDRDGNTIYF. The CDR3 coding sequence is TGTGCCAGCAGCCCGGGATATGACAGGGATGGAAACACCATATATTTT.